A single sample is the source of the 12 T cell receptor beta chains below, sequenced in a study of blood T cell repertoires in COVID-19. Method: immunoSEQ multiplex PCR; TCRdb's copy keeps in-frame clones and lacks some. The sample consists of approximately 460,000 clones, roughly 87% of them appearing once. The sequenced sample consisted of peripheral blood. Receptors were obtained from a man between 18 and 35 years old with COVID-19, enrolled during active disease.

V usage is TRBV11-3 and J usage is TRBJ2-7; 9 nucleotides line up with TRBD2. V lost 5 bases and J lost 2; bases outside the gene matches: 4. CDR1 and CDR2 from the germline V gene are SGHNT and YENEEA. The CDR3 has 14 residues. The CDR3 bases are TGTGCCAGCAGCCTTAGCGGGGGTACCTACGAGCAGTACTTC. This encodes CASSLSGGTYEQYF.

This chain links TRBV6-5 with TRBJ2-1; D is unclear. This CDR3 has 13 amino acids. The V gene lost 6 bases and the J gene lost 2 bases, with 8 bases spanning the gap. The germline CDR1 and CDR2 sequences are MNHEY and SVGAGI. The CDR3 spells CASRVDTYNEQFF. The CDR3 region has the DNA TGTGCCAGCAGAGTCGACACCTACAATGAGCAGTTCTTC.

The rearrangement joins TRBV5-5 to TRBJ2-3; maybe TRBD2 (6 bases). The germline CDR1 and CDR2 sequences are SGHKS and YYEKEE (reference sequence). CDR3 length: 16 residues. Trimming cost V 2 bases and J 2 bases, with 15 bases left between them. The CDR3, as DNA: TGTGCCAGCAGCTTCCGGGCCAGGACTAACACAGATACGCAGTATTTT. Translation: CASSFRARTNTDTQYF.

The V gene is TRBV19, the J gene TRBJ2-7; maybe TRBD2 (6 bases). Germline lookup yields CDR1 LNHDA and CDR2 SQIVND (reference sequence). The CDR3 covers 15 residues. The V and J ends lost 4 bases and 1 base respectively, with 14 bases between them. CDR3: CASSRGGLQSYEQYF. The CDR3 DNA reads TGTGCCAGTAGTAGAGGAGGGCTGCAGTCCTACGAGCAGTACTTC.

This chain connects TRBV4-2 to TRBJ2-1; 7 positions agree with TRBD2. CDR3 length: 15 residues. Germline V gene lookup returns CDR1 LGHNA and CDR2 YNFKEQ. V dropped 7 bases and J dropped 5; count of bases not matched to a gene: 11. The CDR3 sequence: CASTAGEGRHNEQFF. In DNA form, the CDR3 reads TGTGCCAGCACCGCCGGGGAGGGCCGCCACAATGAGCAGTTCTTC.

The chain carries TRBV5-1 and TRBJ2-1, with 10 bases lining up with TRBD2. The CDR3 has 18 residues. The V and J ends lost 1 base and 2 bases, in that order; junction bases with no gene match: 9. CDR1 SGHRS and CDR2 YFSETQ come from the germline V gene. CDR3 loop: CASSLTASGSFTYNEQFF. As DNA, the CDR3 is TGCGCCAGCAGCTTGACGGCTAGCGGGAGTTTCACCTACAATGAGCAGTTCTTC.

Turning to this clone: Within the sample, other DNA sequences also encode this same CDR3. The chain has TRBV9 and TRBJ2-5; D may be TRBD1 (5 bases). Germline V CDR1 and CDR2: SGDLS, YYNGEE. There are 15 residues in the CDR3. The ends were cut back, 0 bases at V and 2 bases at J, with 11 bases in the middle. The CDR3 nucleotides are TGTGCCAGCAGCGTAGCTGGCAGGGTACAAGAGACCCAGTACTTC. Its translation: CASSVAGRVQETQYF.

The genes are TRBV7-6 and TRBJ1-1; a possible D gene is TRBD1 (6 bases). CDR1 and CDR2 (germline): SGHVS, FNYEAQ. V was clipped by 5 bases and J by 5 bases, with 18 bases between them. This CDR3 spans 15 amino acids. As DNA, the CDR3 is TGTGCCAGCAGCGATCTAGGGGGGGTTAGGACTGAAGCTTTCTTT. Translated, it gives CASSDLGGVRTEAFF.

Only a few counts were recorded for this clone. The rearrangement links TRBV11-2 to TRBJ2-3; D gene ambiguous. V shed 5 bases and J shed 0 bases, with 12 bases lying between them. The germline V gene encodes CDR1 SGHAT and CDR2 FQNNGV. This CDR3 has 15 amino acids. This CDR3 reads CASSGLDSSTDTQYF. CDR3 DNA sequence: TGTGCCAGCAGCGGTCTAGATTCTAGCACAGATACGCAGTATTTT.

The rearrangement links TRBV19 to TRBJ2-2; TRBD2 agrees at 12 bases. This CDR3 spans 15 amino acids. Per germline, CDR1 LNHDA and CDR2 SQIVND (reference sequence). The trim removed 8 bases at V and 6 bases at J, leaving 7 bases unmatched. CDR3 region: CASRSSGGAPGELFF. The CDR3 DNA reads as TGTGCCAGTCGTTCTAGCGGGGGGGCCCCCGGGGAGCTGTTTTTT.

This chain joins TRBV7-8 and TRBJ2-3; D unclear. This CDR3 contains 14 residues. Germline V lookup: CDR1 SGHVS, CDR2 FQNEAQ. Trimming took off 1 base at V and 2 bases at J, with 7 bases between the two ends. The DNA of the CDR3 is TGTGCCAGCAGCTTAGGTAGCCCCACAGATACGCAGTATTTT. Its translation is CASSLGSPTDTQYF. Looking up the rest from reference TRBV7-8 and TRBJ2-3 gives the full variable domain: GAGVSQSPRYKVAKRGQDVALRCDPISGHVSLFWYQQALGQGPEFLTYFQNEAQLDKSGLPSDRFFAERPEGSVSTLKIQRTQQEDSAVYLCASSLGSPTDTQYFGPGTRLTVL.

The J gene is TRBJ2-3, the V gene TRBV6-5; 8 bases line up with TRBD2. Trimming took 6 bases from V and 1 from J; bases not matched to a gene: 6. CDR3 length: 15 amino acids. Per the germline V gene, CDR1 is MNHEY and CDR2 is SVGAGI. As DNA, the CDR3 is TGTGCCAGCAGACCCGGACTAGCCCGCACAGATACGCAGTATTTT. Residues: CASRPGLARTDTQYF.